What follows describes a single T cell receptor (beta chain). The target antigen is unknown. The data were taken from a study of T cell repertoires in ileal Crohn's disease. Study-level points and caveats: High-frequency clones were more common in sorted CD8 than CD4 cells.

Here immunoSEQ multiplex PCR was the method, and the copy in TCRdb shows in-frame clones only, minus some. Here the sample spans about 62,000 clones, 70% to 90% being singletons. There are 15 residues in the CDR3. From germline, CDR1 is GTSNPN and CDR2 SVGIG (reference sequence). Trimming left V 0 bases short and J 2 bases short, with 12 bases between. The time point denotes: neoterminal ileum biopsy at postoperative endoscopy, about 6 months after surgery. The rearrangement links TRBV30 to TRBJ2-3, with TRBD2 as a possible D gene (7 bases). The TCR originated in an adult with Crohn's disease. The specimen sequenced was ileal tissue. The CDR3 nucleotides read TGTGCCTGGAGTGTACGGGGGGCTTACACAGATACGCAGTATTTT. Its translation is CAWSVRGAYTDTQYF. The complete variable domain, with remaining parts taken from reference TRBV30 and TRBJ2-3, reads SQTIHQWPATLVQPVGSPLSLECTVEGTSNPNLYWYRQAAGRGLQLLFYSVGIGQISSEVPQNLSASRPQDRQFILSSKKLLLSDSGFYLCAWSVRGAYTDTQYFGPGTRLTVL.